The TCR beta chain described here comes from a study of T cell responses to AZD1222 COVID-19 vaccine. This table comes from immunoSEQ multiplex PCR, and its TCRdb copy is limited to in-frame clones, with some not included. The profile shows 20,000 or so clones, about four fifths of them singletons. This receptor was obtained from an adult who received the AZD1222 COVID-19 vaccine. Here the sequenced sample was peripheral blood, taken 28 days after the second AZD1222 dose.

CDR3 nucleotides: TGTGCCAGCTCACCACCCAACGGGAAATCCAATGAGCAGTTCTTC. It codes for CASSPPNGKSNEQFF. The chain couples TRBV18 to TRBJ2-1; tentative D call: TRBD2 (5 bases). Germline CDR1 is KGHSH and CDR2 is LQKENI. Trimming stripped 0 bases from V and 6 bases from J, with 12 bases between. This CDR3 contains 15 residues. Filled out from reference TRBV18 and TRBJ2-1, the complete variable domain reads NAGVMQNPRHLVRRRGQEARLRCSPMKGHSHVYWYRQLPEEGLKFMVYLQKENIIDESGMPKERFSAEFPKEGPSILRIQQVVRGDSAAYFCASSPPNGKSNEQFFGPGTRLTVL.